This T cell receptor beta chain was sequenced for a study of shared clonotypes between healthy human individuals. To note about this clone: The antigen remains undetermined.

Germline loops: CDR1 SEHNR, CDR2 FQNEAQ (reference sequence). CDR3 size: 16 residues. V shed 3 bases and J shed 0 bases, with 11 bases lying between them. Naivety among CD8 cells was defined by CD45RO negativity and positive CCR7 selection, thereby excluding terminally differentiated effector memory CD45RA+ cells. Across several immunoSEQ plates, the genomic DNA of each subset was split evenly. Repertoires were generated with immunoSEQ multiplex PCR, while TCRdb's copy carries only in-frame clones and drops some. Among around 580,000 clones listed, more than 95% were seen once. Whole-study findings and limits: Non-shared clonotypes had lower generation probabilities than clonotypes shared by all four sorted-subset donors. Estimated clonotype richness was generally higher in naive than memory subsets.

Input material: naive CD8+ T cells sorted from blood. The chain links TRBV7-9 to TRBJ2-2; no definite D call. This TCR was recovered from a man between 25 and 39 years old in good health. The CDR3 loop is CASSFLSKTNTGELFF. The CDR3 DNA reads TGTGCCAGCAGCTTCCTGTCCAAAACGAACACCGGGGAGCTGTTTTTT.